The T cell receptor (beta chain) under discussion was sequenced for a study of Tregs in tolerant kidney transplant recipients. Repertoires were generated with immunoSEQ multiplex PCR, while TCRdb's copy carries only in-frame clones and drops some. The data contain about 52,000 clones, around 90% of them singletons. The nonmyeloablative bone marrow transplants came from related graft donors, with transient mixed chimerism. The CDR3 has 14 residues. The V gene end was trimmed by 6 bases and the J gene end by 7 bases; junction bases not matched to a gene: 8. Per germline, CDR1 SGHDN and CDR2 FVKESK. This sequence was found in a human patient who received a combined kidney and bone marrow transplant. Some T cells could come from the graft donor. The chain uses TRBV14 and TRBJ1-1, with TRBD1 matching over 10 bases. The specimen was CD8+ T cells from blood (PBMCs), collected 24 months after the transplant. DNA for the CDR3: TGTGCCAGCAGTCCCGGGACAGGGGAAGGTGAAGCTTTCTTT. This sequence encodes CASSPGTGEGEAFF.